This TCR beta chain was identified during a study of blood T cell repertoires in COVID-19. The wider study: The samples span acute and convalescent COVID-19 from the United States, Italy and Spain.

As processed by the authors: Nucleated cell number was recorded as an estimate derived from reference gene primer amplification. Using immunoSEQ multiplex PCR, the repertoire was profiled, and TCRdb retains in-frame clones only, with some absent. That table gives V, J and clone size, and the DNA gave D and trimming. The sample has around 200,000 clones, more than 75% seen once. The CDR3 consists of 13 residues. Deletions cut 4 bases from V and 8 bases from J, with 13 bases between. CDR1 and CDR2 (germline): SGHDT, YYEEEE. The specimen sequenced was peripheral blood. The origin of this receptor is a man aged 55-75 years who had recovered from COVID-19. This chain uses TRBV5-6 with TRBJ2-4, with D perhaps TRBD1 (6 bases). The CDR3 loop is CASSTQGYHIQYF. CDR3 nucleotide sequence: TGTGCCAGCAGCACACAGGGTTATCACATTCAGTACTTC.